This passage covers 2 T cell receptor beta chains from one sample sequenced in a study of T cells after posttransplantation cyclophosphamide. Here immunoSEQ multiplex PCR was the method, and the copy in TCRdb shows in-frame clones only, minus some. The sample shows tens of thousands of clones, no singletons; the ten largest hold roughly 2.2%. Sequenced sample: PBMCs. All receptors come from a middle-aged man in good health, CMV-negative, and a related stem cell transplant donor.

This clone was detected many times. The V call is TRBV7-9, the J call TRBJ2-5, with unresolved D. Per the germline V gene, CDR1 is SEHNR and CDR2 is FQNEAQ (reference sequence). V shed 5 bases and J shed 1 base, with 8 bases lying between them. The CDR3 contains 13 residues. The CDR3 DNA is TGTGCCAGCAGCCTCCCGGGCCAAGAGACCCAGTACTTC. Translated: CASSLPGQETQYF.

This clone was picked up many times. CDR3 amino acids: CASSYVSGQGNEQYF. DNA for the CDR3: TGTGCCAGCAGTTACGTGTCGGGACAGGGGAACGAGCAGTACTTC. The rearrangement uses TRBV6-6 and TRBJ2-7, with 10 bases aligning to TRBD1. This CDR3 region has 15 residues. Germline CDR1 and CDR2: MNHNY and SVGAGI (reference sequence). Losses at the gene ends were 2 bases for V and 5 bases for J; bases not matched to a gene: 6.